These T cell receptor beta chains were read from a single sample in a study of regulatory T cells in long-lasting Graves disease. TCRdb analysed the multiplex PCR reads with MiXCR anew, one entry per CDR3 protein. Of about 460,000 distinct CDR3 sequences detected, 14% appear once; the ten largest clones hold roughly 18%. This sample was also put to use in a study of T cells in Graves' hyperthyroidism and ophthalmopathy.

The material was peripheral blood mononuclear cells (PBMCs), obtained at new diagnosis, from a patient treated with antithyroid drugs. The receptor set was obtained from a woman aged 45-65 years with Graves disease. Both conserved end residues are part of each CDR3. D genes are given only for firm matches. Clone size is shown for a subset of rows, as once, few, many or a class of expanded clone.

cdr3_aa: CASSFSGRGTDTQYF
cdr3_nt: TGTGCCAGCAGTTTTAGCGGGAGGGGCACAGATACGCAGTATTTT
d_call: TRBD2
j_call: TRBJ2-3
v_call: TRBV28
clone_size: many
cdr3_length: 15

cdr3_aa: CASSFGQTSGSYEQYF
cdr3_nt: TGTGCCAGCAGTTTTGGACAGACTAGCGGGAGCTACGAGCAGTACTTC
d_call: TRBD2
j_call: TRBJ2-7
v_call: TRBV12-3/TRBV12-4
clone_size: many
cdr3_length: 16

cdr3_aa: CASSSRTSGRQETQYF
cdr3_nt: TGTGCCAGCAGCTCCCGGACTAGCGGGAGACAAGAGACCCAGTACTTC
d_call: TRBD2
j_call: TRBJ2-5
v_call: TRBV11-2
clone_size: many
cdr3_length: 16

cdr3_aa: CSVERRAGGGYTF
cdr3_nt: TGCAGCGTTGAAAGGAGGGCAGGTGGGGGCTACACCTTC
d_call: NA
j_call: TRBJ1-2
v_call: TRBV29-1
clone_size: few
cdr3_length: 13

cdr3_aa: CASSPNPGTGVSDEQFF
cdr3_nt: TGTGCCAGCAGCCCGAACCCCGGGACAGGGGTTTCGGATGAGCAGTTCTTC
d_call: TRBD1
j_call: TRBJ2-1
v_call: TRBV7-8
clone_size: NA
cdr3_length: 17

cdr3_aa: CASSLTRTEKNTEAFF
cdr3_nt: TGTGCCAGCAGCTTAACCAGAACAGAGAAGAACACTGAAGCTTTCTTT
d_call: NA
j_call: TRBJ1-1
v_call: TRBV7-3
clone_size: many
cdr3_length: 16

cdr3_aa: CSASLAGRLYNEQFF
cdr3_nt: TGCAGTGCTAGCCTAGCGGGTAGGTTGTACAATGAGCAGTTCTTC
d_call: TRBD2
j_call: TRBJ2-1
v_call: TRBV20-1
clone_size: many
cdr3_length: 15

cdr3_aa: CATSDPPMTRKTYNEQFF
cdr3_nt: TGTGCCACCAGTGATCCACCAATGACACGCAAGACCTACAATGAGCAGTTCTTC
d_call: NA
j_call: TRBJ2-1
v_call: TRBV24-1
clone_size: many
cdr3_length: 18

cdr3_aa: CASSRRGTEGTDTQYF
cdr3_nt: TGCGCCAGCAGCCGACGAGGGACAGAAGGCACAGATACGCAGTATTTT
d_call: TRBD1
j_call: TRBJ2-3
v_call: TRBV5-1
clone_size: many
cdr3_length: 16

cdr3_aa: CASSSGQGSYDEQFF
cdr3_nt: TGTGCCAGCAGCTCAGGCCAGGGCTCCTACGATGAGCAGTTCTTC
d_call: NA
j_call: TRBJ2-1
v_call: TRBV7-3
clone_size: few
cdr3_length: 15

cdr3_aa: CASHGGKSTGELFF
cdr3_nt: TGTGCCAGTCACGGGGGCAAGTCCACCGGGGAGCTGTTTTTT
d_call: NA
j_call: TRBJ2-2
v_call: TRBV2
clone_size: NA
cdr3_length: 14

cdr3_aa: CASSLRGPSTDTQYF
cdr3_nt: TGTGCCAGCAGTTTACGGGGGCCTAGCACAGATACGCAGTATTTT
d_call: NA
j_call: TRBJ2-3
v_call: TRBV3-1
clone_size: many
cdr3_length: 15

cdr3_aa: CASSGTSSSYEQYF
cdr3_nt: TGTGCCAGCAGCGGAACTTCGAGCTCCTACGAGCAGTACTTC
d_call: NA
j_call: TRBJ2-7
v_call: TRBV7-9
clone_size: many
cdr3_length: 14

cdr3_aa: CASSARLAEFSYNEQFF
cdr3_nt: TGTGCCAGCAGTGCCCGACTAGCGGAGTTCTCCTACAATGAGCAGTTCTTC
d_call: TRBD2
j_call: TRBJ2-1
v_call: TRBV6-1
clone_size: many
cdr3_length: 17